This is a list of T cell receptor beta chains from one sample in a study of T cells in Graves' hyperthyroidism and ophthalmopathy. In TCRdb, the multiplex PCR reads were re-called with MiXCR into one record per CDR3 protein. The sample records fewer than 350,000 distinct CDR3 sequences, 21% being singletons. Sequenced sample: blood. These receptors came from a woman between 45 and 60 years old with Graves' hyperthyroidism. Both conserved end residues are part of each CDR3.

V: TRBV9
J: TRBJ1-2
CDR3: CASSVGPEAGRNYGYTF

V: TRBV4-1
J: TRBJ2-3
CDR3: CASSHPQTASTDTQYF

V: TRBV28
J: TRBJ2-3
CDR3: CASSLAGGPLDTQYF

V: TRBV20-1
J: TRBJ1-4
CDR3: CSARRAGGDNEKLFF

V: TRBV6-1
J: TRBJ2-4
CDR3: CASSDQGARNIQYF

V: TRBV28
J: TRBJ2-3
CDR3: CASSSRITTDTQYF

V: TRBV12-3/TRBV12-4
J: TRBJ2-1
CDR3: CASSFLWTGTSSYNEQFF

V: TRBV7-3
J: TRBJ2-5
CDR3: CASSRQGVQSETQYF

V: TRBV10-1
J: TRBJ1-2
CDR3: CASSQFDRGNGYTF

V: TRBV25-1
J: TRBJ1-4
CDR3: CASSGTGVSKLFF

V: TRBV6-2/TRBV6-3
J: TRBJ1-1
CDR3: CASRAGAVNTEAFF

V: TRBV19
J: TRBJ2-7
CDR3: CASSMAGTGQWAQYF

V: TRBV5-5
J: TRBJ1-5
CDR3: CASSLWRGQPQHF

V: TRBV28
J: TRBJ1-2
CDR3: CASSSRSYGYTF

V: TRBV10-3
J: TRBJ2-7
CDR3: CAIRGEQAYEQYF

V: TRBV5-1
J: TRBJ1-4
CDR3: CASSLVGANEKLVF